This is a list of T cell receptor beta chains from one sample in a study of T-cell reconstitution after alpha-beta-depleted transplantation in children. TCRdb analysed the PCR reads with MiXCR anew, one entry per CDR3 protein. The sample carries hundreds of thousands of distinct CDR3 sequences, 10% to 15% recorded once. The material sequenced was PBMCs, mostly from graft donor cells, taken 360 days after TCRalphabeta/CD19-depleted stem cell transplant. The receptors derive from a male patient younger than 18 who had a stem cell transplant for acute myeloid leukemia, so the T cells may come from the graft donor. Both conserved end residues are part of each CDR3. A D gene is named only where the DNA matches it firmly. Only some rows state a clone size, as once, few, many or a class for expanded clones.

clone size: few
V gene: TRBV20-1
J gene: TRBJ2-7
D gene: .
CDR3 protein: CSAPGAGSYEQYF
CDR3 DNA: TGCAGTGCCCCGGGGGCGGGATCCTACGAGCAGTACTTC

clone size: .
V gene: TRBV20-1
J gene: TRBJ2-3
D gene: TRBD2
CDR3 protein: CSAAGTSGRGDTQYF
CDR3 DNA: TGCAGTGCTGCCGGGACTAGCGGGAGGGGGGATACGCAGTATTTT

clone size: .
V gene: TRBV29-1
J gene: TRBJ2-2
D gene: TRBD2
CDR3 protein: CSARGGLAGVNTGELFF
CDR3 DNA: TGCAGCGCGCGGGGTGGACTAGCGGGAGTGAACACCGGGGAGCTGTTTTTT

clone size: many
V gene: TRBV29-1
J gene: TRBJ2-7
D gene: TRBD2
CDR3 protein: CSVNPTSGSPYEQYF
CDR3 DNA: TGCAGCGTCAATCCGACTAGCGGGAGTCCGTATGAGCAGTACTTC

clone size: .
V gene: TRBV7-2
J gene: TRBJ2-7
D gene: TRBD2
CDR3 protein: CASSLGRLAAYEQYF
CDR3 DNA: TGTGCCAGCAGCTTAGGGAGACTAGCGGCCTACGAGCAGTACTTC

clone size: many
V gene: TRBV5-1
J gene: TRBJ2-1
D gene: TRBD2
CDR3 protein: CASSLVAGEQFF
CDR3 DNA: TGCGCCAGCAGCTTGGTAGCGGGAGAGCAGTTCTTC

clone size: .
V gene: TRBV7-3
J gene: TRBJ2-1
D gene: TRBD1
CDR3 protein: CASSLNRGYVNEQFF
CDR3 DNA: TGTGCCAGCAGCTTAAACAGGGGGTATGTAAATGAGCAGTTCTTC

clone size: .
V gene: TRBV5-6
J gene: TRBJ1-1
D gene: .
CDR3 protein: CASSFRVRGVTEAFF
CDR3 DNA: TGTGCCAGCAGCTTTAGGGTCCGGGGAGTGACTGAAGCTTTCTTT

clone size: few
V gene: TRBV4-3
J gene: TRBJ2-7
D gene: TRBD2
CDR3 protein: CASSQVTSGRRYF
CDR3 DNA: TGCGCCAGCAGCCAAGTGACTAGCGGGAGACGATACTTC

clone size: many
V gene: TRBV6-5
J gene: TRBJ2-5
D gene: TRBD2
CDR3 protein: CASSYSLRVAGGRETQYF
CDR3 DNA: TGTGCCAGCAGTTATTCTCTAAGGGTAGCGGGGGGGAGGGAGACCCAGTACTTC

clone size: few
V gene: TRBV5-6
J gene: TRBJ2-7
D gene: TRBD1
CDR3 protein: CASSLLRGRYEQYF
CDR3 DNA: TGTGCCAGCAGCTTACTCAGGGGGCGCTACGAGCAGTACTTC

clone size: few
V gene: TRBV5-1
J gene: TRBJ2-1
D gene: .
CDR3 protein: CASSSGQVEQFF
CDR3 DNA: TGCGCCAGCAGCTCGGGACAAGTAGAACAGTTCTTC

clone size: .
V gene: TRBV6-2/TRBV6-3
J gene: TRBJ2-7
D gene: .
CDR3 protein: CASNLGRSSYEQYF
CDR3 DNA: TGTGCCAGCAATTTGGGGAGAAGCTCCTACGAGCAGTACTTC

clone size: .
V gene: TRBV19
J gene: TRBJ2-2
D gene: .
CDR3 protein: CASSPSVGFGELFF
CDR3 DNA: TGTGCCAGTAGCCCGTCGGTCGGGTTCGGGGAGCTGTTTTTT

clone size: many
V gene: TRBV18
J gene: TRBJ2-7
D gene: TRBD1
CDR3 protein: CASSPDRDEQYF
CDR3 DNA: TGTGCCAGCTCACCTGACAGGGACGAGCAGTACTTC

clone size: few
V gene: TRBV12-3/TRBV12-4
J gene: TRBJ1-1
D gene: .
CDR3 protein: CASSFPDTGEAFF
CDR3 DNA: TGTGCCAGCAGTTTTCCGGACACCGGTGAAGCTTTCTTT

clone size: few
V gene: TRBV10-3
J gene: TRBJ2-4
D gene: .
CDR3 protein: CAISDPQRRTNIQYF
CDR3 DNA: TGTGCCATCAGTGACCCCCAAAGAAGAACAAACATTCAGTACTTC

clone size: few
V gene: TRBV28
J gene: TRBJ1-1
D gene: .
CDR3 protein: CASTLVETVGTEAFF
CDR3 DNA: TGTGCCAGCACCCTCGTGGAGACAGTAGGCACTGAAGCTTTCTTT

clone size: many
V gene: TRBV29-1
J gene: TRBJ1-6
D gene: .
CDR3 protein: CSVRTGDYNSPLHF
CDR3 DNA: TGCAGCGTCAGAACCGGCGACTATAATTCACCCCTCCACTTT

clone size: few
V gene: TRBV29-1
J gene: TRBJ2-1
D gene: TRBD1
CDR3 protein: CSVAGGQGVLTKHNEQFF
CDR3 DNA: TGCAGCGTTGCCGGGGGACAGGGGGTGTTAACCAAACACAATGAGCAGTTCTTC

clone size: many
V gene: TRBV7-8
J gene: TRBJ2-3
D gene: .
CDR3 protein: CASSLSPASGTDTQYF
CDR3 DNA: TGTGCCAGCAGCTTATCCCCGGCTAGCGGCACAGATACGCAGTATTTT

clone size: few
V gene: TRBV15
J gene: TRBJ2-1
D gene: .
CDR3 protein: CATSRPPWADNEQFF
CDR3 DNA: TGTGCCACCAGCCGGCCCCCCTGGGCGGACAATGAGCAGTTCTTC

clone size: few
V gene: TRBV29-1
J gene: TRBJ2-3
D gene: .
CDR3 protein: CSVGPLRGPDTQYF
CDR3 DNA: TGCAGCGTCGGACCCCTCCGAGGGCCAGATACGCAGTATTTT

clone size: .
V gene: TRBV7-6
J gene: TRBJ1-1
D gene: .
CDR3 protein: CASSLAYRGRANTEAFF
CDR3 DNA: TGTGCCAGCAGCTTAGCGTATCGGGGAAGGGCGAACACTGAAGCTTTCTTT

clone size: many
V gene: TRBV29-1
J gene: TRBJ2-1
D gene: .
CDR3 protein: CSVRRGSLNEQFF
CDR3 DNA: TGCAGCGTGAGACGGGGTAGCCTCAATGAGCAGTTCTTC

clone size: .
V gene: TRBV28
J gene: TRBJ1-5
D gene: .
CDR3 protein: CASSLIGQSNQPQHF
CDR3 DNA: TGTGCCAGCAGTTTAATAGGACAGAGCAATCAGCCCCAGCATTTT

clone size: few
V gene: TRBV29-1
J gene: TRBJ2-7
D gene: .
CDR3 protein: CSVEDPTAPGEQYF
CDR3 DNA: TGCAGCGTTGAAGATCCGACTGCTCCTGGCGAGCAGTACTTC

clone size: few
V gene: TRBV27
J gene: TRBJ2-5
D gene: TRBD2
CDR3 protein: CASSLFTPSGGALQETQYF
CDR3 DNA: TGTGCCAGCAGTTTATTTACCCCTAGCGGAGGGGCGCTCCAAGAGACCCAGTACTTC

clone size: .
V gene: TRBV7-3
J gene: TRBJ2-7
D gene: .
CDR3 protein: CASSLMAGPTYEQYF
CDR3 DNA: TGTGCCAGCAGCTTAATGGCCGGGCCTACCTACGAGCAGTACTTC

clone size: .
V gene: TRBV10-3
J gene: TRBJ2-1
D gene: .
CDR3 protein: CAISAGSTVGGNEQFF
CDR3 DNA: TGTGCCATCAGTGCAGGGAGTACGGTAGGGGGTAATGAGCAGTTCTTC

clone size: .
V gene: TRBV15
J gene: TRBJ2-3
D gene: .
CDR3 protein: CATSSVRTDRTDTQYF
CDR3 DNA: TGTGCCACCAGCAGTGTAAGGACGGACCGCACAGATACGCAGTATTTT

clone size: .
V gene: TRBV7-2
J gene: TRBJ2-3
D gene: TRBD2
CDR3 protein: CASSQTSGIPLHTQYF
CDR3 DNA: TGTGCCAGCAGCCAAACTAGCGGGATTCCCCTTCATACGCAGTATTTT